Listed below are T cell receptor beta chains from one sample, sequenced in a study of cytomegalovirus exposure and HLA in healthy donors. Clones were read by immunoSEQ multiplex PCR, and TCRdb kept only the in-frame ones, dropping some. The sample has a few hundred thousand clones; about 90% are singletons. The source material was PBMCs. These receptors originate from a girl aged 2-9 years in good health and CMV-seronegative. Both conserved end residues are part of each CDR3. The D gene is left open where the match is weak. Size is stated for part of the rows, as once, few or many counts, or as a class when the clone is expanded.

D	V	size	J	CDR3	DNA
TRBD2	TRBV6-5	once	TRBJ2-1	CASSGLAGGDNEQFF	TGTGCCAGCAGTGGGCTAGCGGGGGGGGACAATGAGCAGTTCTTC
TRBD2	TRBV5-1	.	TRBJ2-7	CASSARLAGESAGEQYF	TGCGCCAGCAGCGCGAGACTAGCGGGGGAGTCTGCGGGGGAGCAGTACTTC
.	TRBV9	.	TRBJ2-3	CASSVGSGSTDTQYF	TGTGCCAGCAGCGTAGGGTCAGGGAGCACAGATACGCAGTATTTT
TRBD2	TRBV29-1	.	TRBJ2-1	CSVDLGLGNEQFF	TGCAGCGTTGATTTGGGACTAGGGAATGAGCAGTTCTTC
.	TRBV5-4	.	TRBJ2-7	CASSFQDYSYEQYF	TGTGCCAGCAGCTTTCAAGACTACTCCTACGAGCAGTACTTC
.	TRBV6-6	.	TRBJ2-7	CASSLRANSYEQYF	TGTGCCAGCAGTTTGCGGGCCAACTCCTACGAGCAGTACTTC
.	TRBV4-1	.	TRBJ1-2	CASSLSGATGYTF	TGCGCCAGCAGCCTCTCAGGCGCGACAGGCTACACCTTC
.	TRBV4-1	.	TRBJ1-5	CASSQDRGGQPQHF	TGCGCCAGCAGCCAAGATCGGGGAGGACAGCCCCAGCATTTT
TRBD2	TRBV7-9	.	TRBJ2-5	CSSSFLAGVSRETQYF	TGTTCCAGCAGCTTCCTAGCGGGGGTCTCGCGGGAGACCCAGTACTTC
.	TRBV29-1	.	TRBJ2-2	CSVEQGGTGELFF	TGCAGCGTTGAACAGGGGGGCACCGGGGAGCTGTTTTTT
.	TRBV28	.	TRBJ1-1	CASSSGVNTEAFF	TGTGCCAGCAGTTCAGGGGTGAACACTGAAGCTTTCTTT
.	TRBV29-1	.	TRBJ2-7	CSVEQMREQYF	TGCAGCGTTGAACAAATGCGGGAGCAGTACTTC
TRBD2	TRBV5-1	.	TRBJ2-4	CASSWTSGTIQYF	TGCGCCAGCAGCTGGACTAGCGGCACTATTCAGTACTTC
TRBD2	TRBV27	.	TRBJ2-1	CASKDPRTGTRAYNEQFF	TGTGCCAGCAAGGATCCTAGGACCGGGACTAGAGCCTACAATGAGCAGTTCTTC
TRBD2	TRBV11-2	.	TRBJ2-1	CASSLVAGGSDEQFF	TGTGCCAGCAGCTTAGTAGCGGGAGGGAGTGATGAGCAGTTCTTC
.	TRBV11-2	.	TRBJ2-1	CASSPRYRYNEQFF	TGCGCCAGCAGCCCTAGGTACCGATACAATGAGCAGTTCTTC
.	TRBV15	.	TRBJ1-2	CATSRELYGYTF	TGTGCCACCAGCAGAGAACTGTATGGCTACACCTTC
TRBD2	TRBV5-5	.	TRBJ2-5	CASSLGLAEGGLETQYF	TGTGCCAGCAGCTTGGGACTAGCGGAAGGAGGTTTAGAGACCCAGTACTTC
.	TRBV11-2	.	TRBJ2-4	CASSSLQDIQYF	TGTGCCAGCAGCTCGCTACAGGACATTCAGTACTTC
.	TRBV9	.	TRBJ1-1	CASSPNTNLDTEAFF	TGTGCCAGCAGCCCAAACACGAATCTTGACACTGAAGCTTTCTTT
TRBD2	TRBV4-2	once	TRBJ2-7	CASSQDQGLAGTSYEQYF	TGTGCCAGCAGCCAAGACCAGGGACTAGCGGGAACCTCCTACGAGCAGTACTTC
.	TRBV4-1	once	TRBJ2-1	CASSQDHRGAYNEQFF	TGCGCCAGCAGCCAAGATCACCGGGGGGCATACAATGAGCAGTTCTTC
.	TRBV30	.	TRBJ2-3	CAWNNGGRDFTDTQYF	TGTGCCTGGAACAATGGGGGCAGAGACTTCACAGATACGCAGTATTTT
TRBD1	TRBV5-6	.	TRBJ1-1	CASSFPDRGVTEAFF	TGTGCCAGCAGCTTCCCGGACAGGGGGGTCACTGAAGCTTTCTTT
.	TRBV30	.	TRBJ1-2	CAWKGFRGEATNYPF	TGTGCCTGGAAGGGTTTCAGAGGGGAGGCCACTAACTATCCCTTC
TRBD2	TRBV28	.	TRBJ2-1	CASRRSGVYNEQFF	TGTGCCAGCCGCAGAAGCGGGGTCTACAATGAGCAGTTCTTC
TRBD2	TRBV4-1	.	TRBJ2-1	CASSQDSTSGVSSNEQFF	TGCGCCAGCAGCCAAGATTCGACTAGCGGAGTCTCCTCCAATGAGCAGTTCTTC
.	TRBV4-2	.	TRBJ2-7	CASSQTDSPYEQYF	TGTGCCAGCAGCCAGACGGACAGCCCCTACGAGCAGTACTTC
TRBD1	TRBV6-5	.	TRBJ1-6	CASSFYRGILSPLHF	TGTGCCAGCAGTTTTTACAGGGGGATCCTCTCACCCCTCCACTTT
TRBD2	TRBV5-6	.	TRBJ2-3	CASTIGGGTQYF	TGTGCCAGCACCATTGGGGGGGGTACGCAGTATTTT
.	TRBV6-1	.	TRBJ2-5	CASSGGLRETQYF	TGTGCCAGCAGTGGAGGGTTACGAGAGACCCAGTACTTC
TRBD1	TRBV18	.	TRBJ2-3	CASSRNQGTASSTDTQYF	TGTGCCAGCTCACGTAACCAAGGGACAGCCTCTAGCACAGATACGCAGTATTTT
TRBD2	TRBV25-1	.	TRBJ2-1	CASSRTRFQYNEQFF	TGTGCCAGCAGCAGGACTAGATTCCAGTACAATGAGCAGTTCTTC
.	TRBV7-9	.	TRBJ1-3	CASSRDSGNTIYF	TGTGCCAGCAGCCGGGACTCTGGAAACACCATATATTTT
TRBD1	TRBV18	.	TRBJ1-2	CASSTPEQGADGYTF	TGTGCCAGCTCCACACCGGAACAGGGGGCTGATGGCTACACCTTC
.	TRBV7-9	.	TRBJ1-2	CASSLIQGHGYTF	TGTGCCAGCAGCTTAATACAGGGCCATGGCTACACCTTC
TRBD2	TRBV11-2	once	TRBJ2-2	CASSLLLADTGELFF	TGTGCCAGCAGCTTACTACTAGCGGACACCGGGGAGCTGTTTTTT
.	TRBV11-2	.	TRBJ1-1	CASSFRGGATEAFF	TGTGCCAGCAGCTTTAGAGGGGGAGCCACTGAAGCTTTCTTT
.	TRBV2	.	TRBJ1-5	CASSGQGGTSNQPQHF	TGTGCCAGCAGTGGCCAGGGAGGAACAAGCAATCAGCCCCAGCATTTT
.	TRBV19	once	TRBJ1-2	CASSPQGNYGYTF	TGTGCCAGTTCCCCCCAGGGGAACTATGGCTACACCTTC
TRBD2	TRBV4-2	once	TRBJ2-7	CASSQLFSPGGADEQYF	TGTGCCAGCAGCCAACTTTTCTCGCCGGGAGGAGCTGACGAGCAGTACTTC
.	TRBV6-1	.	TRBJ2-7	CASSPGRGPSYEQYF	TGTGCCAGCAGTCCAGGGCGGGGCCCCTCCTACGAGCAGTACTTC